The 18 T cell receptor beta chains below were found in one sample sequenced in a study of immune cell composition in non-small cell lung cancer. The normal lung sample lay at least 3 cm, and maximally far, from the tumour. Only in-frame clones appear in the TCRdb table, and some are missing; sequencing was by immunoSEQ multiplex PCR. The table shows just over 3,000 clones, with approximately 70% occurring only once. Source material: non-adjacent lung tissue. These receptors came from a human donor with non-small cell lung cancer.

This clone was seen only a few times. The V gene is TRBV18, the J gene TRBJ1-1; D remains ambiguous. Germline CDR1 and CDR2: KGHSH and LQKENI. V shed 4 bases and J shed 5 bases, with 17 bases lying between them. The CDR3 spans 15 residues. The CDR3 spells CASSLERTGGTEAFF. In DNA, the CDR3 is TGTGCCAGCTCACTCGAACGGACCGGAGGAACTGAAGCTTTCTTT.

J is TRBJ1-1 and V is TRBV18; no clear D gene. Trimming left V 4 bases short and J 4 bases short, with 10 bases between. The CDR3 totals 13 residues. Germline CDR1 is KGHSH and CDR2 is LQKENI. CDR3 DNA sequence: TGTGCCAGCTCACGAACAGAGAGCACTGAAGCTTTCTTT. Translating it yields CASSRTESTEAFF.

The chain has TRBV5-6 and TRBJ2-1, with D hard to call. There are 15 residues in the CDR3. Trimming stripped 0 bases from V and 0 bases from J, with 7 bases between. Germline V gene lookup returns CDR1 SGHDT and CDR2 YYEEEE. For the CDR3, the DNA is TGTGCCAGCAGCTTGGGACTTAGCTCCTACAATGAGCAGTTCTTC. As protein: CASSLGLSSYNEQFF.

The chain couples TRBV10-3 to TRBJ1-2, with 8 nucleotides matching TRBD1. Germline V lookup: CDR1 ENHRY, CDR2 SYGVKD. This CDR3 is built from 15 residues. Unmatched junction bases numbered 10, after V lost 5 bases and J lost 5 bases. The CDR3 spells CAISQMTGARYGYTF. The CDR3, as DNA: TGTGCCATCAGTCAAATGACAGGGGCTAGGTATGGCTACACCTTC.

The V call is TRBV15, the J call TRBJ1-5; no definite D call. Germline assignment: CDR1 LNHNV and CDR2 YYDKDF (reference sequence). V was trimmed by 0 bases and J by 7 bases, leaving 7 bases between them. The CDR3 runs to 13 residues. DNA of the CDR3: TGTGCCACCAGCAGAGATCGGGGACAGCCCCAGCATTTT. Protein product: CATSRDRGQPQHF. The whole variable domain, remainder taken from reference TRBV15 and TRBJ1-5, is DAMVIQNPRYQVTQFGKPVTLSCSQTLNHNVMYWYQQKSSQAPKLLFHYYDKDFNNEADTPDNFQSRRPNTSFCFLDIRSPGLGDTAMYLCATSRDRGQPQHFGDGTRLSIL.

The V and J genes are TRBV7-9 and TRBJ1-5, with 7 bases aligning to TRBD1. With V trimmed by 5 bases and J by 3 bases, 10 bases remained unmatched. The CDR3 loop spans 16 amino acids. The germline V gene encodes CDR1 SEHNR and CDR2 FQNEAQ (reference sequence). The CDR3 region has the DNA TGTGCCAGCAGCCCGCGACAGGGAATAGTCAATCAGCCCCAGCATTTT. Its translation is CASSPRQGIVNQPQHF.

The chain recombines TRBV6-5 with TRBJ2-7; weak D call: TRBD1 (5 bases). Trimming cost V 5 bases and J 0 bases, with 11 bases left between them. The germline CDR1 and CDR2 sequences are MNHEY and SVGAGI. The CDR3 covers 14 residues. CDR3 amino acids: CASSEGVFSYEQYF. The CDR3 DNA is TGTGCCAGCAGTGAAGGGGTCTTCTCCTACGAGCAGTACTTC.

The V gene is TRBV5-6, the J gene TRBJ2-7; 8 positions match TRBD1. The CDR3 is 14 residues long. The germline V gene encodes CDR1 SGHDT and CDR2 YYEEEE. The V and J ends lost 4 bases and 5 bases, in that order; junction bases with no gene match: 8. CDR3 loop: CASSPVDRVDEQYF. CDR3 bases: TGTGCCAGCAGCCCGGTGGACAGGGTCGACGAGCAGTACTTC.

V usage is TRBV6-1 and J usage is TRBJ1-1; 11 bases agree with TRBD1. Looked up from germline, CDR1 is MNHNS and CDR2 is SASEGT. The CDR3 is 15 residues long. V lost 7 bases, J lost 7 bases, and 11 bases stayed unmatched. The CDR3 is CASTPYRDRGNEAFF. The CDR3 bases are TGTGCCAGCACTCCGTACCGGGACAGGGGGAATGAAGCTTTCTTT.

The chain is built from TRBV11-2 and TRBJ2-5, with 8 bases lining up with TRBD2. Germline assignment: CDR1 SGHAT and CDR2 FQNNGV. The CDR3 is made up of 17 amino acids. The V segment lost 0 bases and the J segment 2 bases; nucleotides outside the gene matches: 8. CDR3 in amino acids: CASSLDFGGGGQETQYF. As DNA, the CDR3 is TGTGCCAGCAGCTTAGATTTCGGGGGGGGAGGGCAAGAGACCCAGTACTTC.

The chain recombines TRBV6-5 with TRBJ1-2, with unresolved D. V lost 0 bases and J lost 4, with 12 bases in between. CDR1 is MNHEY and CDR2 is SVGAGI in the germline V gene. The CDR3 is made up of 15 amino acids. CDR3 in amino acids: CASSYSGALSYGYTF. Written as DNA, the CDR3 is TGTGCCAGCAGTTACTCGGGAGCCTTATCCTATGGCTACACCTTC.

A few counts support this clone. The genes are TRBV2 and TRBJ1-3; D remains unclear. Germline CDR1 is SNHLY and CDR2 is FYNNEI. The CDR3 covers 12 residues. V lost 4 bases and J 4 bases, leaving 5 bases between the germline ends. Here the CDR3 reads CASSGQGNTIYF. In DNA form, the CDR3 reads TGTGCCAGCAGTGGGCAGGGAAACACCATATATTTT.

This chain uses TRBV6-1 with TRBJ2-1; 11 bases match TRBD2. The ends lost 5 bases at V and 2 bases at J; junction bases unmatched: 2. Germline V lookup: CDR1 MNHNS, CDR2 SASEGT. CDR3 length: 15 amino acids. CDR3 bases: TGTGCCAGCAGTCTACTAGCGGGGGCCTACAATGAGCAGTTCTTC. Residues: CASSLLAGAYNEQFF.

The chain has TRBV6-5 and TRBJ2-7, with 7 nucleotides matching TRBD2. V was clipped by 6 bases and J by 5 bases; unmatched bases: 7. Germline V gene sequence: CDR1 MNHEY, CDR2 SVGAGI. The CDR3 spans 13 residues. DNA for the CDR3: TGTGCCAGCAGCTCGACTAGCAGAGACGAGCAGTACTTC. Translation: CASSSTSRDEQYF.

This rearrangement joins TRBV5-1 to TRBJ2-3, with D possibly matching TRBD2 (6 bases). Deletions cut 4 bases from V and 2 bases from J, with 17 bases between. CDR1 SGHRS and CDR2 YFSETQ come from the germline V gene. The CDR3 totals 16 residues. The CDR3 sequence is CASSINSAGFTDTQYF. In DNA, the CDR3 is TGCGCCAGCAGCATTAACTCGGCGGGGTTCACAGATACGCAGTATTTT.

The chain uses TRBV28 and TRBJ1-2, with 8 bases lining up with TRBD1. The CDR3 extends over 14 amino acids. Germline CDR1 MDHEN, CDR2 SYDVKM. V trimming: 5 bases; J trimming: 3 bases; junction bases outside the gene matches: 5. This CDR3 is CASSVNRGYYGYTF. The CDR3 DNA follows: TGTGCCAGCAGTGTGAACAGGGGGTACTATGGCTACACCTTC.

The V call is TRBV7-9, the J call TRBJ2-5, with a weak D call TRBD2 (5 bases). There are 15 residues in the CDR3. Germline CDR1 is SEHNR and CDR2 is FQNEAQ (reference sequence). V lost 5 bases and J lost 5, with 18 bases in between. The CDR3 coding sequence is TGTGCCAGCAGCAAAGCGGTACTTTATAGGGAGACCCAGTACTTC. Translated: CASSKAVLYRETQYF.

This clone turned up a few times. This chain uses TRBV9 with TRBJ2-5, with 9 bases aligning to TRBD2. Germline-derived CDR1 and CDR2 are SGDLS and YYNGEE. The length of the CDR3 is 19 residues. Unmatched junction bases numbered 18, after V lost 4 bases and J lost 2 bases. Written as DNA, the CDR3 is TGTGCCAGCAGCCCCCGTGGTAGCGGGGGTTCAGAGCTTCAAGAGACCCAGTACTTC. The encoded protein is CASSPRGSGGSELQETQYF. The full variable domain, with the rest looked up from reference TRBV9 and TRBJ2-5, is DSGVTQTPKHLITATGQRVTLRCSPRSGDLSVYWYQQSLDQGLQFLIQYYNGEERAKGNILERFSAQQFPDLHSELNLSSLELGDSALYFCASSPRGSGGSELQETQYFGPGTRLLVL.